This passage covers 22 T cell receptor beta chains from one sample sequenced in a study of CD8+CD57+ T cells in acquired aplastic anemia. For CDR3 and TCR beta VDJ profiling, genomic DNA was the template used. MiXCR, run by TCRdb on the reads, gives a single entry per CDR3 protein. The table lists about 160,000 distinct CDR3 sequences, roughly 50% of them singletons. For sequencing, patients were chosen who had shown expansion of CD8+CD57+ cells by flow cytometry. Specimen: sorted CD4+, CD8+, or CD8+CD57+ T cells (not recorded which) from PBMCs. The receptors originated from a human donor with aplastic anemia.

This clonotype was detected ten times or more. The chain employs TRBV19 and TRBJ1-5; 9 bases agree with TRBD1. The trim removed 4 bases at V and 3 bases at J, leaving 7 bases unmatched. CDR3 length: 16 amino acids. Looked up from germline, CDR1 is LNHDA and CDR2 is SQIVND (reference sequence). The CDR3 sequence: CASSKDRGVSNQPQHF. The CDR3 coding sequence is TGTGCCAGTAGTAAGGACAGGGGAGTATCCAATCAGCCCCAGCATTTT.

The chain is built from TRBV15 and TRBJ1-2; a possible D gene is TRBD1 (5 bases). Germline loops: CDR1 LNHNV, CDR2 YYDKDF (reference sequence). Trimming removed 5 bases from V and 8 bases from J, with 21 bases in between. CDR3 length equals 15 residues. This CDR3 is CATSQRGGGLGGYTF. The CDR3 nucleotides are TGTGCCACCAGCCAAAGGGGCGGGGGATTAGGGGGCTACACCTTC.

The gene calls are TRBV20-1 and TRBJ1-5; D perhaps matches TRBD1 (6 bases). The CDR3 sequence is 18 residues long. Germline lookup yields CDR1 DFQATT and CDR2 SNEGSKA (reference sequence). V lost 0 bases and J lost 5, with 23 bases in between. The CDR3 protein is CSARDSGRDTGMDQPQHF. CDR3 in DNA: TGCAGTGCTAGAGACAGCGGGAGGGATACAGGGATGGATCAGCCCCAGCATTTT.

Only a few counts were recorded for this clonotype. This may arise from a read error, as a much more abundant clone is one base away. The CDR3 sequence: CASSLVAVTTDAFF. The CDR3 DNA is TGTGCCAGCAGCTTGGTTGCAGTCACCACTGACGCTTTCTTT. J is TRBJ1-1 and V is TRBV5-8; no clear D gene. The CDR3 is made up of 14 amino acids. Per germline, CDR1 SGHTS and CDR2 YDEGEE.

There are many counts of this clonotype. The chain carries TRBV12-3 or TRBV12-4 and TRBJ2-1; 8 bases are shared with TRBD2. V was clipped by 4 bases and J by 4 bases; unmatched bases: 9. The CDR3 spans 16 residues. The CDR3 is CASSSLDAGGYNEQFF. The CDR3 DNA sequence: TGTGCCAGCAGTTCGCTTGATGCGGGAGGTTACAATGAGCAGTTCTTC.

This chain uses TRBV10-3 with TRBJ1-3, with TRBD1 identical over 8 bases. The germline V gene has CDR1 ENHRY and CDR2 SYGVKD. The CDR3 length is 14 residues. After removal of 6 bases from V and 4 bases from J, the junction contained 5 bases not matched to a gene. The CDR3 nucleotides are TGTGCCATCAGCGGACAGGGAGGCGGAAACACCATATATTTT. Amino acids: CAISGQGGGNTIYF.

For this clonotype: With a much larger clone just one base away, this may be a read error. The genes are TRBV11-3 and TRBJ2-5; 8 bases match TRBD2. CDR3 length: 15 amino acids. Germline V gives CDR1 SGHNT, CDR2 YENEEA. This CDR3 is CAGSPGTRDEETQYF. The CDR3 nucleotides are TGTGCCGGCAGCCCCGGGACTAGAGACGAAGAGACCCAGTACTTC.

The V gene is TRBV12-3 or TRBV12-4, the J gene TRBJ2-1; D is undetermined. Trimming took 6 bases from V and 6 from J, leaving 15 bases between them. The CDR3 is 14 residues long. The CDR3 here is CASSLYGPGNEQFF. The CDR3 nucleotides read TGTGCCAGCAGCTTATACGGGCCGGGCAATGAGCAGTTCTTC.

A note on this clonotype: At one end the junction does not follow the germline gene, possibly because of a read error. The gene calls are TRBV24-1 and TRBJ2-7; possibly TRBD1 or TRBD2 for D (5 bases each). Per the germline V gene, CDR1 is KGHDR and CDR2 is SFDVKD. The CDR3 is 12 amino acids. CDR3 loop: CASSDYWDEKYF. For the CDR3, the DNA is TGTGCCTCCAGTGATTATTGGGACGAGAAGTACTTC.

This clonotype has a count of ten or more. The chain combines TRBV19 with TRBJ1-1; D is unclear. The CDR3 is made up of 12 amino acids. The V gene's germline CDR1 is LNHDA and CDR2 SQIVND (reference sequence). V lost 3 bases to trimming and J lost 11 bases, with 13 bases between them. The CDR3 spells CASSIYPDEAFF. The DNA of the CDR3 is TGTGCCAGTAGTATTTATCCCGACGAGGCTTTCTTT.

The gene calls are TRBV29-1 and TRBJ1-2; a weak D match, TRBD1 (5 bases). The CDR3 has 13 amino acids. Germline CDR1 and CDR2: SQVTM and ANQGSEA. V lost 1 base and J lost 4, with 10 bases in between. CDR3 DNA: TGCAGCGTTGAAGTGGGGGTAGGCTATGGCTACACCTTC. This gives the protein CSVEVGVGYGYTF.

V usage is TRBV7-2 and J usage is TRBJ2-7, with D perhaps matching TRBD1 (5 bases). V was pared by 0 bases and J by 4 bases, with 13 bases between. The CDR3 is 15 amino acids. The germline V gene has CDR1 SGHTA and CDR2 FQGNSA. The CDR3 DNA is TGTGCCAGCAGCTTAGCGGTACAGGTATCATACGAGCAGTACTTC. It is translated as CASSLAVQVSYEQYF.

The CDR3 here is CSARDWQRGNSPLHF. The CDR3 DNA is TGCAGTGCTAGAGATTGGCAGCGGGGTAATTCACCCCTCCACTTT. The chain uses TRBV20-1 and TRBJ1-6, with unresolved D. Germline V lookup: CDR1 DFQATT, CDR2 SNEGSKA (reference sequence). The CDR3 runs to 15 residues. V shed 0 bases and J shed 6 bases, with 12 bases lying between them.

Remarks on this clonotype: With a much larger clone just one base away, this may be a read error. DNA for the CDR3: TGTGCCAGCGAACTAACAGGGGGGTACGAGCAGTACTTC. It specifies CASELTGGYEQYF. The V call is TRBV6-1, the J call TRBJ2-7, with TRBD1 matching over 8 bases. This CDR3 region has 13 residues. V gave up 8 bases and J gave up 4 bases; unmatched junction bases: 7. Germline V CDR1 and CDR2: MNHNS, SASEGT.

The rearrangement uses TRBV9 and TRBJ1-6, with unresolved D. Between the trimmed V and J ends, which lost 3 bases and 9 bases, there was a span of 7 bases. CDR3 length: 12 amino acids. Germline V gene data show CDR1 as SGDLS and CDR2 as YYNGEE. For the CDR3, the DNA is TGTGCCAGCAGCGACAGCTCTTCACCCCTCCACTTT. Residues: CASSDSSSPLHF. Based on the CDR3 plus reference TRBV9 and TRBJ1-6, the full variable domain is DSGVTQTPKHLITATGQRVTLRCSPRSGDLSVYWYQQSLDQGLQFLIQYYNGEERAKGNILERFSAQQFPDLHSELNLSSLELGDSALYFCASSDSSSPLHFGNGTRLTVT.

Ten or more counts support this clonotype. The chain uses TRBV4-1 and TRBJ1-5; D call uncertain. The V end lost 8 bases, the J end lost 4 bases, and 21 bases lay between the germline ends. In germline, CDR1 is MGHRA, CDR2 YSYEKL. The CDR3 consists of 16 residues. The CDR3 region has the DNA TGCGCCAGCCTGGAGGGCGGGGTGGTTGCTAATCAGCCCCAGCATTTT. Translation: CASLEGGVVANQPQHF.

Many counts were recorded for this clonotype. V usage is TRBV7-9 and J usage is TRBJ1-3, with a possible D match to TRBD1 (5 bases). Germline V lookup: CDR1 SEHNR, CDR2 FQNEAQ (reference sequence). This CDR3 spans 12 amino acids. V lost 11 bases, J lost 0 bases, and 8 bases lay in between. The CDR3 sequence is CAGGISGNTIYF. The CDR3 nucleotides are TGTGCCGGGGGGATCTCTGGAAACACCATATATTTT. The full variable domain, in which reference TRBV7-9 and TRBJ1-3 provide the parts outside the CDR3, is DTGVSQNPRHKITKRGQNVTFRCDPISEHNRLYWYRQTLGQGPEFLTYFQNEAQLEKSRLLSDRFSAERPKGSFSTLEIQRTEQGDSAMYLCAGGISGNTIYFGEGSWLTVV.

This clonotype was recorded many times. This chain connects TRBV12-5 to TRBJ1-2; 10 bases agree with TRBD1. Unmatched junction bases numbered 3, after V lost 6 bases and J lost 5 bases. CDR1 is LGHNT, CDR2 FRNRAP, per germline. The CDR3 extends over 13 amino acids. CDR3 in amino acids: CASGPDRGYGYTF. CDR3 DNA: TGTGCTAGTGGCCCGGACAGGGGGTATGGCTACACCTTC.

This clonotype was seen only once. One junction end disagrees with the germline gene, perhaps due to a read error. This chain joins TRBV24-1 and TRBJ2-7; D is uncertain. The CDR3 is made up of 11 amino acids. Germline assignment: CDR1 KGHDR and CDR2 SFDVKD. CDR3 coding DNA: TGTACCACCAGTGACCGCTACGAGCAGTACTTC. Translation gives CTTSDRYEQYF.

V gene TRBV5-8 combines with J gene TRBJ1-5, with TRBD1 as a possible D gene (6 bases). The CDR3 is 15 residues long. The V end lost 5 bases, the J end lost 4 bases, and 16 bases lay between the germline ends. Per the germline V gene, CDR1 is SGHTS and CDR2 is YDEGEE. Here the CDR3 DNA reads TGTGCCAGCAGTCCTTACCGGGACACTAATCAGCCCCAGCATTTT. It is translated as CASSPYRDTNQPQHF.

The chain is built from TRBV2 and TRBJ2-1; 11 nucleotides agree with TRBD2. CDR3 length: 15 residues. J lost 6 bases, V lost 8 bases, and 9 bases had no gene match. Germline CDR1 is SNHLY and CDR2 is FYNNEI. The CDR3 region is CASASLAGGINEQFF. The CDR3 nucleotides are TGTGCCAGCGCTAGCCTAGCGGGGGGCATCAATGAGCAGTTCTTC.

The chain uses TRBV7-2 and TRBJ2-5, with 9 bases lining up with TRBD1. V lost 2 bases, J lost 4 bases, and 5 bases stayed unmatched. Germline V lookup: CDR1 SGHTA, CDR2 FQGNSA. The CDR3 sequence is 15 residues long. CDR3 protein: CASSLWDRVLETQYF. For the CDR3, the DNA is TGTGCCAGCAGCTTATGGGACAGGGTATTAGAGACCCAGTACTTC.